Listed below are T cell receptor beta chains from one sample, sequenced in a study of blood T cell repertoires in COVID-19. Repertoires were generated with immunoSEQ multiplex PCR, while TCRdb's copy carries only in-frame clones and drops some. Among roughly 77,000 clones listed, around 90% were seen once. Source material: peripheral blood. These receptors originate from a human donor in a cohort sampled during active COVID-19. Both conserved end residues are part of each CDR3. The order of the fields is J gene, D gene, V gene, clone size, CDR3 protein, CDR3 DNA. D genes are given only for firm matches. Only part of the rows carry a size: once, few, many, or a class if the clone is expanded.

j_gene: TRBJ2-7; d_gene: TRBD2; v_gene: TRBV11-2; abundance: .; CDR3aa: CASTPGGGSEQYF; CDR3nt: TGTGCCAGCACCCCGGGCGGGGGGAGTGAGCAGTACTTC
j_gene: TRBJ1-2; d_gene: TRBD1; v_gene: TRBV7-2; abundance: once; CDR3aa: CASSLGQGARGYTF; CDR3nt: TGTGCCAGCAGCTTGGGACAGGGGGCGCGCGGCTACACCTTC
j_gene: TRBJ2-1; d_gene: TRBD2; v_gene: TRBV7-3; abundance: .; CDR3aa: CASSFTSGGGQFF; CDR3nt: TGTGCCAGCAGCTTTACTAGCGGGGGTGGGCAGTTCTTC
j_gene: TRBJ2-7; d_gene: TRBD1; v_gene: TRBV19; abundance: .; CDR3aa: CASSTPPGQGIGYEQYF; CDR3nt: TGTGCCAGTAGCACACCGCCGGGACAGGGAATAGGCTACGAGCAGTACTTC
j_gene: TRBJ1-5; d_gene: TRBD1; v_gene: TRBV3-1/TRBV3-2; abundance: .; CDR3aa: CASSPGTGNNQPQHF; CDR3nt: TGTGCCAGCAGCCCCGGGACAGGTAACAATCAGCCCCAGCATTTT
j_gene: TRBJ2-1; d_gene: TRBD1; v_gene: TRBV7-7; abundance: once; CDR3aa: CASSSGPGTGNVQFF; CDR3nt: TGTGCCAGCAGCTCTGGCCCCGGGACAGGGAATGTGCAGTTCTTC
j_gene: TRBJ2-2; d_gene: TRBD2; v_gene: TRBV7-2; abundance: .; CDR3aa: CASSLGVAGLGTGELFF; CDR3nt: TGTGCCAGCAGCTTAGGCGTAGCGGGGCTAGGGACCGGGGAGCTGTTTTTT
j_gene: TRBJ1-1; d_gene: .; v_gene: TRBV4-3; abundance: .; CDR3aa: CASSQASDTDTEAFF; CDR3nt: TGCGCCAGCAGCCAAGCTTCGGACACAGACACTGAAGCTTTCTTT
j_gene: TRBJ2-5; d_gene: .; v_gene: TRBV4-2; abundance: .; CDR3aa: CASSQVRGTETQYF; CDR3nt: TGTGCCAGCAGCCAAGTCAGGGGGACTGAGACCCAGTACTTC
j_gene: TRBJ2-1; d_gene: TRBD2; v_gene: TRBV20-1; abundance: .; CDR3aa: CSASDSGRPSDEQFF; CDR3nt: TGCAGTGCTAGTGATAGCGGGAGGCCCTCGGATGAGCAGTTCTTC
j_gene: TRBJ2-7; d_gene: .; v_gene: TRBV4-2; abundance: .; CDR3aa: CASSQDVAGNYEQYF; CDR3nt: TGTGCCAGCAGCCAAGATGTGGCGGGGAACTACGAGCAGTACTTC
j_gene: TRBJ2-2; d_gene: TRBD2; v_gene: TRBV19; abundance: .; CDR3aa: CASSRLAGVGTGELFF; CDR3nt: TGTGCCAGTAGTAGACTAGCGGGAGTGGGTACCGGGGAGCTGTTTTTT
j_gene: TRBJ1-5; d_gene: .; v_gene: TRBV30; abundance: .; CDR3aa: CAWSRQDLSNQPQHF; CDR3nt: TGTGCCTGGAGCCGACAGGACCTTAGCAATCAGCCCCAGCATTTT
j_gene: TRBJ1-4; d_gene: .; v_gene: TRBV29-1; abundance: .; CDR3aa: CSVRDGRNEKLFF; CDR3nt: TGCAGCGTCCGAGATGGTCGGAATGAAAAACTGTTTTTT
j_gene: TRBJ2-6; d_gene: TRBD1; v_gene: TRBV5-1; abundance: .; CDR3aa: CASSRTGAISGANVLTF; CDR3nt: TGCGCCAGCAGCAGGACAGGGGCGATCTCTGGGGCCAACGTCCTGACTTTC